The T cell receptor (beta chain) described here comes from a study of blood T cell repertoires in COVID-19. Study-level information: Sample material is recorded as cDNA or gDNA derived from T cells, B-cell-depleted T cells, or PBMCs.

Per the germline V gene, CDR1 is ENHRY and CDR2 is SYGVKD. The CDR3 has 14 residues. Germline trimming cut 6 bases from V and 6 bases from J; bases unmatched to any gene: 9. In the original processing: Nucleated cell counts were estimated from reference gene primer amplification. Data came from immunoSEQ multiplex PCR; TCRdb stores just in-frame clones and leaves some out. The DNA gave D and trimming, while V, J and clone size come from that table. Counted here are about 160,000 clones, around nine tenths occurring once; the ten biggest clones make up roughly 0.58%. Patients at the Seattle site were enrolled during active infection and followed longitudinally.

The source material was peripheral blood. The chain couples TRBV10-3 to TRBJ2-7; 9 nucleotides line up with TRBD1. The clonotype was recovered from a man aged 55 to 70 with COVID-19, enrolled during active disease. The chain's CDR3 is CAIRGTGLGVEQYF. The CDR3 DNA follows: TGTGCCATCAGGGGGACAGGGTTAGGGGTCGAGCAGTACTTC.